Sequencing of this TCR beta chain was carried out in a study of blood T cells in healthy people across ages (dated by TCRdb to about 2015). Regarding the research as a whole: Template switching captured roughly one uniquely barcoded TCR beta cDNA molecule per two T cells in model experiments. For two donors (one aged 18 to 30 and one aged 80 or older), the study analyzed two additional independent replicas of 1 million unique cDNA reads from the same blood draw. Age-related changes in TCR beta repertoire diversity were measured in the study by deep sequencing normalized with unique cDNA molecular identifiers. Donors were grouped into four age groups: young (average 16 years), middle-aged (around 39), aged (about 59) and long-lived (approximately 78). Study-level results and caveats: Observed TCR beta diversity per million T cells fell roughly linearly with age, and a significant reduction was already apparent by age about 38. Estimates of total diversity based on one million sequenced T cells were considered lower bounds and underestimates. Compared with the aged group, the long-lived group had more naive CD4+ T cells, fewer expanded clones and increased TCR diversity, a pattern suggesting age selection. Since profiling was done on bulk unsorted PBMCs, naive and antigen-experienced compartments could not be conclusively compared. Because donor CMV infection status was unknown, age-related changes in expanded clonotypes were potentially confounded. The percentage of naive T cells measured by flow cytometry correlated strongly with observed TCR beta diversity.

Relative to germline, V is 4 bases shorter and J is 6 bases shorter, with 20 bases between their ends. As encoded in the germline V gene (reference sequence), CDR1 is SGHKS while CDR2 is YYEKEE. CDR3 length: 16 amino acids, cysteine to phenylalanine. The DNA shown is the 48-base CDR3, in frame from base 1. Systemically healthy Caucasian individuals from Russia, around 39 in total and aged about 6 to 100 years, were included as donors. Each donor gave 9 to 10 milliliters of peripheral blood, collected into EDTA-treated Vacutainer tubes. Ficoll-Paque density-gradient centrifugation was used to isolate PBMCs, with at least 7 million obtained per sample. Total RNA, at least 6 micrograms per sample, was extracted from PBMCs with Trizol reagent. Naive CD45RAhigh/CD27high T cell percentages were measured by flow cytometry on a PBMC aliquot from every donor. About this clonotype itself: It lacks a known antigen. It has no much larger one-base neighbor in the sample; base qualities were not kept.

Libraries were prepared through 5' RACE. The instrument given in TCRdb is Illumina HiSeq 2500. A second PCR of about 6 to 12 cycles was run with a J-beta primer mix and a sample-barcoded 5' primer. A template-switch 5' adaptor carrying 12 random nucleotides introduced a unique molecular identifier onto each TCR beta cDNA molecule. At least 2.5 million CDR3-containing paired-end reads were obtained from each sample. All of the RNA was converted into first-strand cDNA using the Mint cDNA synthesis kit, with a TRBC-specific oligonucleotide serving as the primer. Following uracil-DNA glycosylase treatment, all cDNA underwent a first 18-cycle PCR with the universal primers M1SS and BC2_uni_R. Turning to the authors' computational methods: For normalization, 1 million high-quality reads, each with a distinct molecular identifier, were randomly selected from each sample. Reads sharing molecular identifiers were discarded rather than binned into consensus sequences. MiTCR, run with a Q25 quality threshold and the strictest error-elimination algorithm, handled CDR3 identification, clonotype clustering and error correction. A nonparametric unseen species model with Euler transformation was used to estimate lower-bound total TCR beta diversity. The raw public reads went through TCRdb reprocessing: fastp at Q25, MiXCR clone calling, in-frame beta chains kept. Each record represents a unique CDR3 protein, reported with the most common genes and DNA among its rows. The V and J calls here are based on TCRdb, not the publication. A total of around 1,000,000 distinct CDR3 sequences appear in this sample, around 25% of them only once. The leading ten clones occupy about 0.72% of the sample.

In addition, the sample was reused for a study of T cells of mothers and their children. The second paper states: Donors were nine systemically healthy Caucasian individuals: three mothers and their six children. cDNA synthesis consumed the entire amount of extracted RNA, loaded at around 1.5 ug RNA in each 15 ul reaction. In the second PCR, sample barcodes and 2-4 random nucleotides were introduced via the M1S primer. Over 8 million TCR beta CDR3 reads were obtained for each mother, and about 3 million reads were obtained for each child. Thymic selection similarly shapes TCR recombination output in related and unrelated pairs, with minor effect from inherited differences. Normalized repertoire overlap was always slightly but never significantly higher in related than unrelated mother-child pairs. With a sensitivity of approximately 100 clones per million clonotypes, no persistent microchimeric T cell clones were detected. Deep NGS was used in the study to compare the TCR beta repertoires of mothers and children and to look for features that separate related mother-child pairs from unrelated individuals. On average, the children were approximately 11 +/- 4 years old, while the mothers were 40 +/- 4 years old. After adapters were ligated using NEBNext reagents, the libraries underwent 100+100 nt paired-end sequencing on an Illumina HiSeq 2000. To avoid cross-contamination, the mother libraries and the child libraries were prepared a month apart and sequenced in separate runs. Each donor had between roughly 450,000 and 2,300,000 distinct TCR beta clonotypes identified. Naive TCR beta clonotypes were estimated from low-frequency clonotypes matched to each donor's FACS-determined naive share, without sorting.

Source material: blood. The TCR comes from a girl under 10 years old in good health. The V and J segments used are TRBV5-5 and TRBJ2-4, with a tentative D gene TRBD1 over 7 matching bases. The nucleotide sequence reads as follows: TGTGCCAGCAGCCCAACCCGACAGGGAGGTGGAAACATTCAGTACTTC. The translation is CASSPTRQGGGNIQYF.